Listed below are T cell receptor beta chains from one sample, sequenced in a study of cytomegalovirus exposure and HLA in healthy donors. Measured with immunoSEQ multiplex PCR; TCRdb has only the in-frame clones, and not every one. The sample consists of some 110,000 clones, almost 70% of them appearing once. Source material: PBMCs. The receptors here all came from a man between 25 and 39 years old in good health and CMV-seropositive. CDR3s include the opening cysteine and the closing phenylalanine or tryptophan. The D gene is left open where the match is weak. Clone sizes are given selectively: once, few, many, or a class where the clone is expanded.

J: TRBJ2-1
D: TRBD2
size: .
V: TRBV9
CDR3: CASSVGLAGLNEQFF
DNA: TGTGCCAGCAGCGTAGGACTAGCGGGACTCAATGAGCAGTTCTTC

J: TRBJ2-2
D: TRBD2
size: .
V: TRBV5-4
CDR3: CASSLAFREGPGELFF
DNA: TGTGCCAGCAGCTTGGCCTTCAGGGAGGGGCCCGGGGAGCTGTTTTTT

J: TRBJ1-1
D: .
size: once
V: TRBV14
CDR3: CASSQDQNTEAFF
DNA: TGTGCCAGCAGCCAAGATCAAAACACTGAAGCTTTCTTT

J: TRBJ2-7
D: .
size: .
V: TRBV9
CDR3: CASSVGRGNEQYF
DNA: TGTGCCAGCAGCGTAGGGCGAGGGAACGAGCAGTACTTC

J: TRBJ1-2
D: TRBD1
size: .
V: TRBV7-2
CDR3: CASSLDRFYGYTF
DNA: TGTGCCAGCAGCTTGGACAGGTTTTATGGCTACACCTTC

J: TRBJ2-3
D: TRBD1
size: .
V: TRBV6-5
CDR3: CASSSGQGRTDTQYF
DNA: TGTGCCAGCAGCAGCGGACAGGGCCGCACAGATACGCAGTATTTT

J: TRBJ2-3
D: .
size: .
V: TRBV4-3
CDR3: CASSQDVSGQHTDTQYF
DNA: TGCGCCAGCAGCCAAGATGTCAGCGGCCAACACACAGATACGCAGTATTTT

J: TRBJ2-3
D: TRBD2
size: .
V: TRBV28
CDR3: CASSSATSGLVGTDTQYF
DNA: TGTGCCAGCAGTTCAGCGACTAGCGGGTTGGTAGGCACAGATACGCAGTATTTT

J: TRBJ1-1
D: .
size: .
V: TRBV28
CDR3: CASSLGGARLNTEAFF
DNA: TGTGCCAGCAGTTTAGGGGGGGCGCGGTTGAACACTGAAGCTTTCTTT

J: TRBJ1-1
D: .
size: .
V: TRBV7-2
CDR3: CASSSTGVGTTEAFF
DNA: TGTGCCAGCAGCTCCACGGGGGTGGGGACCACTGAAGCTTTCTTT

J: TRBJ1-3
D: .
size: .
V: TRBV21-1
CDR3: CASSKGSAGGTGNTIYF
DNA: TGTGCCAGCAGCAAAGGCTCGGCAGGGGGCACTGGAAACACCATATATTTT

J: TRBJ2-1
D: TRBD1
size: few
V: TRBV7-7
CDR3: CASSPRTGGLSSYNEQFF
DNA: TGTGCTAGCAGCCCCCGGACAGGGGGGCTAAGCTCCTACAATGAGCAGTTCTTC

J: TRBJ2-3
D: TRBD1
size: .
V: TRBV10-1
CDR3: CASSESTGHFTDTQYF
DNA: TGCGCCAGCAGTGAGTCGACAGGGCACTTCACAGATACGCAGTATTTT

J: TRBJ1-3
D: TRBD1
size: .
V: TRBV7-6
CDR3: CASSLGIPGQGAGNTIYF
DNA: TGTGCCAGCAGCTTAGGGATACCCGGACAGGGCGCTGGAAACACCATATATTTT

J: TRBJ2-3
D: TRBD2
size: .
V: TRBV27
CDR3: CASSLWAGTSGSGDTQYF
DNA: TGTGCCAGCAGTTTATGGGCTGGGACTAGCGGGTCAGGGGATACGCAGTATTTT

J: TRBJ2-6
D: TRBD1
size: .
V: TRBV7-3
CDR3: CASSSPGQGKSGANVLTF
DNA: TGTGCCAGCAGCTCCCCGGGACAGGGAAAGAGTGGGGCCAACGTCCTGACTTTC

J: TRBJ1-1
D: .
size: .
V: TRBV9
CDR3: CASSVAEVGTEAFF
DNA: TGTGCCAGCAGCGTAGCGGAGGTGGGCACTGAAGCTTTCTTT

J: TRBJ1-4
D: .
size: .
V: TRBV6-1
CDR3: CASSGRGGDEKLFF
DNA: TGTGCCAGCAGTGGCAGGGGCGGTGATGAAAAACTGTTTTTT

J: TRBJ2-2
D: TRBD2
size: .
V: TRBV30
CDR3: CAWRLSGTNTGELFF
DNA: TGTGCCTGGAGGCTGAGCGGGACCAACACCGGGGAGCTGTTTTTT

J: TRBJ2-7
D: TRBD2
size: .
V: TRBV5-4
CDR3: CASSLGRTSYEQYF
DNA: TGTGCCAGCAGCTTGGGCCGGACTAGCTACGAGCAGTACTTC